This TCR beta chain came from a study of STAT5B mutations in CD4+ large granular lymphocyte leukemia. Study findings and constraints: CD4-sorted patient repertoires seemed more clonal than healthy CD4+ repertoires. The CD4+ versus CD8+ T-LGLL clonality difference may reflect limited sample size.

With 0 bases clipped from V and 8 bases from J, the junction kept 7 bases outside the gene matches. Germline V gene lookup returns CDR1 SGHKS and CDR2 YYEKEE (reference sequence). The CDR3 is 16 residues long. Produced via immunoSEQ multiplex PCR; TCRdb's table is partial and in-frame only. Seen here are 45,000 to 55,000 clones, about 70% observed once, and the top ten hold less than 2%. This clone was found once. Its antigen is undetermined. This sequence was found in a human donor in good health. This chain connects TRBV5-5 to TRBJ1-4, with TRBD1 matching 10 bases. The sample was CD4+ T cells from blood buffy coats. DNA for the CDR3: TGTGCCAGCAGCTTGGCCGGACAGGGGGGTTGGGAAAAACTGTTTTTT. It is translated as CASSLAGQGGWEKLFF.